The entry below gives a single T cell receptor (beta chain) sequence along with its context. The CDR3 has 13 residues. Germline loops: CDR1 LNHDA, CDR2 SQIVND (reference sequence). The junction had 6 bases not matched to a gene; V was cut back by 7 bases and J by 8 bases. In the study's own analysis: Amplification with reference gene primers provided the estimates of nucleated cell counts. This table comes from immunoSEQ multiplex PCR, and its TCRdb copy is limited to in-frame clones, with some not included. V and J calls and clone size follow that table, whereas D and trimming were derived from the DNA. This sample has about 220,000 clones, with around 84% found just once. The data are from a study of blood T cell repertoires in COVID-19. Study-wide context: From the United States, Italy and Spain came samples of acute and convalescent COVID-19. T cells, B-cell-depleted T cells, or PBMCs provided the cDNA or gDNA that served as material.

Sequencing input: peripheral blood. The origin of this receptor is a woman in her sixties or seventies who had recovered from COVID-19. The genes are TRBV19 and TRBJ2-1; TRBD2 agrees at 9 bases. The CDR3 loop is CASTQRGVDEQFF. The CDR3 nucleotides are TGTGCCAGTACCCAGCGGGGGGTCGATGAGCAGTTCTTC. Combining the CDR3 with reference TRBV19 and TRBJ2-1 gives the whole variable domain DGGITQSPKYLFRKEGQNVTLSCEQNLNHDAMYWYRQDPGQGLRLIYYSQIVNDFQKGDIAEGYSVSREKKESFPLTVTSAQKNPTAFYLCASTQRGVDEQFFGPGTRLTVL.